This T cell receptor (beta chain) was retrieved from a study of regulatory T cells in long-lasting Graves disease. This clonotype was recorded at least ten times. iRepertoire HTBI primers and Arm-PCR of CDR3 regions built TCR beta libraries. TCRdb re-called the multiplex PCR reads with MiXCR, one entry per CDR3 protein. The sample holds 350,000 to 450,000 distinct CDR3 sequences, 15% seen once. This CDR3 contains 15 residues. Germline V CDR1 and CDR2: MNHGY, SVAAGI. V gave up 3 bases and J gave up 6 bases; unmatched junction bases: 7. As for time point: newly diagnosed GD, antithyroid drugs for less than 3 months. The TCR library was prepared using RNA isolated from PBMCs. These data also formed part of another study, on T cells in Graves' hyperthyroidism and ophthalmopathy.

The receptor's source is a woman aged 30 to 39 with Graves disease. The material sequenced was peripheral blood mononuclear cells (PBMCs), taken at new diagnosis, from a patient treated with antithyroid drugs. The rearrangement links TRBV6-9 to TRBJ2-3; 9 nucleotides match TRBD2. The CDR3 region has the DNA TGTGCCAGCAGTTACTCAATAGCGGGAGCGGATACGCAGTATTTT. Its protein is CASSYSIAGADTQYF.